The clone carrying this T cell receptor beta chain showed up just a few times. This sample was taken from a study of T cell changes during pregnancy in multiple sclerosis. The table came from immunoSEQ multiplex PCR; TCRdb's copy has only in-frame clones and leaves some out. The repertoire has 64,000 or so clones, about 92% of them found once; the top ten carry roughly 2.2%. Sequencing used peripheral blood, obtained in the first trimester of pregnancy. This clonotype originated in a female donor with multiple sclerosis, enrolled in a pregnancy study.

The CDR3 DNA reads TGTGCCAGCATTGGTGGCAGGGGATCTGGCGAGCAGTACTTC. Its translation is CASIGGRGSGEQYF. The V and J genes are TRBV6-5 and TRBJ2-7; TRBD1 is a possible D gene (6 bases). Trimming removed 7 bases at V and 6 bases at J, with 19 bases between. Germline-derived CDR1 and CDR2 are MNHEY and SVGAGI. The CDR3 contains 14 residues.